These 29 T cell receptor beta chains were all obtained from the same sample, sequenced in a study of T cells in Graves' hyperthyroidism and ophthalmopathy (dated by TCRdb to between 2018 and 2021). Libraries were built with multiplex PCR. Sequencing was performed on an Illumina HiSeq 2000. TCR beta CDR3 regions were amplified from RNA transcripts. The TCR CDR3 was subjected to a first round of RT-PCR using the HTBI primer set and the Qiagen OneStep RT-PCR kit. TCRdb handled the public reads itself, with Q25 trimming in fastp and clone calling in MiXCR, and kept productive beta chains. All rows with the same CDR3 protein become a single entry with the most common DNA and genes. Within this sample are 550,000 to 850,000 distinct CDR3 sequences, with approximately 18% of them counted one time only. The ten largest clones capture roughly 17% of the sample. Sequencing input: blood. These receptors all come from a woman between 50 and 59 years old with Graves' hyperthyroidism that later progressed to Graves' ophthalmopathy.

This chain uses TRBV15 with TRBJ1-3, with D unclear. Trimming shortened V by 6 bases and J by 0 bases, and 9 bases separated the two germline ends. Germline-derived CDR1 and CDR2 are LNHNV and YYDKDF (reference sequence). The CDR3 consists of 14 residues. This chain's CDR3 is CATRQSPSGNTIYF. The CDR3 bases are TGTGCCACCAGGCAGTCTCCCTCTGGAAACACCATATATTTT.

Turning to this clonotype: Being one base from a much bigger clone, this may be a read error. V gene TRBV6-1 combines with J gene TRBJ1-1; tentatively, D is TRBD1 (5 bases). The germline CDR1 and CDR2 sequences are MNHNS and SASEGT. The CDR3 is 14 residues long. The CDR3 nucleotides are TGTGCCAGCAGTAGACTACAGGAGGACACTGAAGCTTCCTTT. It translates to CASSRLQEDTEASF.

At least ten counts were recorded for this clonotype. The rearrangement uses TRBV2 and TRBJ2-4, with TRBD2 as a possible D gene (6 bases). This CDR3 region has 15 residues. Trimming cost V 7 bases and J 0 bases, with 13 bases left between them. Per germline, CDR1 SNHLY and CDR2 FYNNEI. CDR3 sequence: CASIGGDLAKNIQYF. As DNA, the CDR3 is TGTGCCAGCATAGGAGGGGACCTAGCCAAAAACATTCAGTACTTC.

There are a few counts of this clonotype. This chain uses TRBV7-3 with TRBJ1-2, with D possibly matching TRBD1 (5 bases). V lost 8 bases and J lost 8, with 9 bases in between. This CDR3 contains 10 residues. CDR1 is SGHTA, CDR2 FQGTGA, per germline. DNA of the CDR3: TGTGCCAGCGCCAGGGTCGGCTACACCTTC. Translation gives CASARVGYTF.

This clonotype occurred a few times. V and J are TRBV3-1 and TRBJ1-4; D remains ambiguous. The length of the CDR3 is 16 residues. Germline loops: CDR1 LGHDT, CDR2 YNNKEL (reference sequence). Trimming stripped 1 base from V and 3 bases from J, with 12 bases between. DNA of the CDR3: TGTGCCAGCAGCCAAGGGGGTCTTACCCCTAATGAAAAACTGTTTTTT. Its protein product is CASSQGGLTPNEKLFF.

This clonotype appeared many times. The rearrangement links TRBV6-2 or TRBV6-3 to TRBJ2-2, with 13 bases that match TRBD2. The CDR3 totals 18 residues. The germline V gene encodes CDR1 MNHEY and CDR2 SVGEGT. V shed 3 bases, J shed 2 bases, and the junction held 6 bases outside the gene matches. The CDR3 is CASSYTTSGGINTGELFF. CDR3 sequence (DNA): TGTGCCAGCAGTTATACGACTAGCGGGGGGATCAACACCGGGGAGCTGTTTTTT.

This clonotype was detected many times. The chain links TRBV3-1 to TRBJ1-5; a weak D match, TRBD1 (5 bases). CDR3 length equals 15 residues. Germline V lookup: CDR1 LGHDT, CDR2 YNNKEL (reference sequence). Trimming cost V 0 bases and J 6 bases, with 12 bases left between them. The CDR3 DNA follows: TGTGCCAGCAGCCAAGATCACGGGGCGGCTCAGCCCCAGCATTTT. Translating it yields CASSQDHGAAQPQHF.

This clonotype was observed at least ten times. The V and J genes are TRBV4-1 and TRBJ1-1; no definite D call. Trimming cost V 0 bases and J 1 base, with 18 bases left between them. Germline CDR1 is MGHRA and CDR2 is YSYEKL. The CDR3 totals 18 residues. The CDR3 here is CASSQEVRRKARNTEAFF. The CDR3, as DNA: TGCGCCAGCAGCCAAGAAGTTCGGAGGAAAGCAAGGAACACTGAAGCTTTCTTT.

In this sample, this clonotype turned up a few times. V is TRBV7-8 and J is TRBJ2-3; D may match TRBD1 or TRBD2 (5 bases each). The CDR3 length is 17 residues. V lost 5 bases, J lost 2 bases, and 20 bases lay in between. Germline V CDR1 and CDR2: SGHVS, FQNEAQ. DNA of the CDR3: TGTGCCAGCAGCGACCGGGACCCAGCATGGGTCACAGATACGCAGTATTTT. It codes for CASSDRDPAWVTDTQYF.

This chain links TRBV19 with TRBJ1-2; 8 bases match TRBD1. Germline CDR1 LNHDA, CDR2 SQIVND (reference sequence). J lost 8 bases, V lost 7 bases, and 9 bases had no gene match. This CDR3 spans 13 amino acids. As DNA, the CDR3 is TGTGCCAGTACGGACAGGGCATTGAGGGGCTACACCTTC. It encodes CASTDRALRGYTF.

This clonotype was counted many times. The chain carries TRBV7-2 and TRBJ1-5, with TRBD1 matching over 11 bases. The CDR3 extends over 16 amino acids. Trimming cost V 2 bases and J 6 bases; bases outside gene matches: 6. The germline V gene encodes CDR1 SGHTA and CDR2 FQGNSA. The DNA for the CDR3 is TGTGCCAGCAGCTTACGGACAGGGGGCCCCCCTCAGCCCCAGCATTTT. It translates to CASSLRTGGPPQPQHF.

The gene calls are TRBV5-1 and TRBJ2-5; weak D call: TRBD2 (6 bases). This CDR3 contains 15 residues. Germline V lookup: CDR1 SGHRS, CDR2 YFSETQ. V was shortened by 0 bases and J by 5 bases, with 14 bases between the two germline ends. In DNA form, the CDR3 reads TGCGCCAGCAGCTTGGAGCTAGCGAGTGGTGAGACCCAGTACTTC. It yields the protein CASSLELASGETQYF.

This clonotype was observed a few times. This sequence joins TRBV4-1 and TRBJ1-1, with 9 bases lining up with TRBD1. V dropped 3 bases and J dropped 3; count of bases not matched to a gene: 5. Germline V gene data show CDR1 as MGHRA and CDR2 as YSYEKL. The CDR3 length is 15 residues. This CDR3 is CASSHWGQGDTEAFF. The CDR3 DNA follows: TGCGCCAGCAGCCATTGGGGACAGGGCGACACTGAAGCTTTCTTT.

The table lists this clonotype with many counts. The DNA of the CDR3 is TGTGCCAGCTCACAATCAAAGGGACAAAATGAAAAACTGTTTTTT. Protein: CASSQSKGQNEKLFF. The chain couples TRBV18 to TRBJ1-4; D possibly corresponds to TRBD1 (6 bases). V was trimmed by 4 bases and J by 5 bases, leaving 14 bases between them. The CDR3 spans 15 residues. Per the germline V gene, CDR1 is KGHSH and CDR2 is LQKENI.

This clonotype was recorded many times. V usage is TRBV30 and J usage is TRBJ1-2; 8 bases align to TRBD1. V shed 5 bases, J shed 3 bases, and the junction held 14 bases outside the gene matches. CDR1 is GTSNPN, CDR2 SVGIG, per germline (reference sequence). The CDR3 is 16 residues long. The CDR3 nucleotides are TGTGCCTGGGAGGGGAATCGGGACAGGAGCGACTATGGCTACACCTTC. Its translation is CAWEGNRDRSDYGYTF.

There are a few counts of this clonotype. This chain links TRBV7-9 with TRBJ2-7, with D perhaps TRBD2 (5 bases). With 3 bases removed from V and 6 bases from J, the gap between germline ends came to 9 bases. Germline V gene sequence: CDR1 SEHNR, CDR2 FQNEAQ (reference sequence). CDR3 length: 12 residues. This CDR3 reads CASSFPEGEQYF. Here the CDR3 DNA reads TGTGCCAGCAGCTTCCCTGAGGGCGAGCAGTACTTC.

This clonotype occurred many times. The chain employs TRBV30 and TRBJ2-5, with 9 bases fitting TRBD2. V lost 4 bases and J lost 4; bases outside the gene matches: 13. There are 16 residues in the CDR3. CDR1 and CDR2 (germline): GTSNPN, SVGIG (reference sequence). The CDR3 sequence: CAWTLGLARTRETQYF. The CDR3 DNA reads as TGTGCCTGGACCCTCGGACTAGCGAGAACTAGAGAGACCCAGTACTTC.

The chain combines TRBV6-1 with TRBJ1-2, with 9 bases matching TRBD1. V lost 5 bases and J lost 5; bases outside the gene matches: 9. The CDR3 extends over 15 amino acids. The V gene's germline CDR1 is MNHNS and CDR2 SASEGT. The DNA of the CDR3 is TGTGCCAGCAGTTTCTCTACAGGGGGCGGGTATGGCTACACCTTC. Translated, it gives CASSFSTGGGYGYTF.

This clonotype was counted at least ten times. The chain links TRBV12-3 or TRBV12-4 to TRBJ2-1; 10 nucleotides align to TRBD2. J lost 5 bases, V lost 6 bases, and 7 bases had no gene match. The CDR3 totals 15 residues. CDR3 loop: CASRGPSGGDNEQFF. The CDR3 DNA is TGTGCCAGCAGAGGCCCTAGCGGGGGTGACAATGAGCAGTTCTTC.

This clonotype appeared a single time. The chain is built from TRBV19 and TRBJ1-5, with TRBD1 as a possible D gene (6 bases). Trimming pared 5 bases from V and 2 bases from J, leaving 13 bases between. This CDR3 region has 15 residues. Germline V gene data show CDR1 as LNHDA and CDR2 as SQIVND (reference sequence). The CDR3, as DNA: TGTGCCAGTAGTGTTAGACAGGCGGGCAATCAGCCCCAGCATTTT. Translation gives CASSVRQAGNQPQHF.

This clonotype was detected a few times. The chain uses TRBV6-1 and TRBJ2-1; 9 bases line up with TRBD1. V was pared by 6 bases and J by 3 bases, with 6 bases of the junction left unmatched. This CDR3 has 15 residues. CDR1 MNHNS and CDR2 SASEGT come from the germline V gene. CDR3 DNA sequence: TGTGCCAGCAGCCTTACAGGGGGCTACTACAATGAGCAGTTCTTC. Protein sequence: CASSLTGGYYNEQFF.

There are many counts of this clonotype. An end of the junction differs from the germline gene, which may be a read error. CDR3 in amino acids: CASSQDSAYEQYF. The CDR3 nucleotides are TGTGCCAGCAGCCAGGACAGTGCCTACGAGCAGTACTTC. The chain joins TRBV4-1 to TRBJ2-7, with a tentative D call TRBD1 (6 bases). Germline-derived CDR1 and CDR2 are MGHRA and YSYEKL. The CDR3 is made up of 13 amino acids.

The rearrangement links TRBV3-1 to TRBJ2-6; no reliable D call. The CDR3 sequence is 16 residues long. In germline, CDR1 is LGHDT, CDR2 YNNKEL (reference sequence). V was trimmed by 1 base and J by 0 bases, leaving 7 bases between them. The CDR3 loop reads CASSQVASSGANVLTF. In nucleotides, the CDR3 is TGTGCCAGCAGCCAAGTTGCGTCCTCTGGGGCCAACGTCCTGACTTTC.

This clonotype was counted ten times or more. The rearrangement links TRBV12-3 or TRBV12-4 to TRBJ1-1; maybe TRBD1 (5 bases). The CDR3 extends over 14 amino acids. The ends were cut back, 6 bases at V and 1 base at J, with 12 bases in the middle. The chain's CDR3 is CASRNGAWNTEAFF. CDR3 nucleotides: TGTGCCAGCAGGAATGGGGCGTGGAACACTGAAGCTTTCTTT.

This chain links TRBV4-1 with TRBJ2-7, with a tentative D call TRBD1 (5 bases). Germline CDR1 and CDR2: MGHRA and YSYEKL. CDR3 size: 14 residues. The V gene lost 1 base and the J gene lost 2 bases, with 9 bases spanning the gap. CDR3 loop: CASSQGQLTYEQYF. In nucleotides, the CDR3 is TGCGCCAGCAGCCAAGGACAGTTAACCTACGAGCAGTACTTC.

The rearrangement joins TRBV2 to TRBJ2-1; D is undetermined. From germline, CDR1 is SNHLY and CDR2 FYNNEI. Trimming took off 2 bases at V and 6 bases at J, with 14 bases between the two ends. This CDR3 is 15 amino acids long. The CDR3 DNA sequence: TGTGCCAGCAGTGAATTAGCTACGGCCGGCAATGAGCAGTTCTTC. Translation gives CASSELATAGNEQFF.

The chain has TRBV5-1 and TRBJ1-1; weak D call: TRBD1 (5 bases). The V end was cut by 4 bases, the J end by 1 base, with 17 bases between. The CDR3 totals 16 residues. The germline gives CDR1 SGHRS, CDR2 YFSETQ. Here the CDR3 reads CASSTSLGQGNTEAFF. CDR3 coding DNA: TGCGCCAGCAGCACGTCGCTTGGGCAGGGGAACACTGAAGCTTTCTTT.

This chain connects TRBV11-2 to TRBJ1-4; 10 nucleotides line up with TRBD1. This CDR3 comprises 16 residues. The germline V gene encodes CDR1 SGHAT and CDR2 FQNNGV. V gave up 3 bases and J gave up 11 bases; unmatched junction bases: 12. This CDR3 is CASSFLSGTGVRKLFF. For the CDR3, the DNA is TGTGCCAGCAGCTTCTTATCCGGGACAGGGGTTCGGAAACTGTTTTTT.

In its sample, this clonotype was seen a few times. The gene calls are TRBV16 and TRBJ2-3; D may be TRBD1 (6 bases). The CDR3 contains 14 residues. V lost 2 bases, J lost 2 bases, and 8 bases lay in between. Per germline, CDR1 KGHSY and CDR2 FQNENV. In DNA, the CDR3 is TGTGCCAGCAGCCAACCAGGGGACACAGATACGCAGTATTTT. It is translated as CASSQPGDTDTQYF.